This paragraph reports one T cell receptor beta chain. The record originates from a study of blood T cell repertoires in COVID-19. Turning to the study itself: Material from acute and convalescent COVID-19 was sourced from the United States, Italy and Spain.

CDR1 is MNHEY and CDR2 is SVGAGI in the germline V gene. This CDR3 comprises 14 residues. The V and J ends lost 5 bases and 6 bases, in that order; junction bases with no gene match: 9. Profiling relied on immunoSEQ multiplex PCR, and the TCRdb table lists in-frame clones only, not all of them. This sample carries hundreds of thousands of clones, 85% of them seen once, and the ten largest clones take approximately 9.1%. The V gene is TRBV6-5, the J gene TRBJ2-5, with TRBD2 identical over 7 bases. The TCR was taken from a woman in her 50s with acute COVID-19. Material: PBMCs or T cells enriched from blood (not recorded which). CDR3 bases: TGTGCCAGCAGTCCAGGACTAGGCTTCCAGACCCAGTACTTC. Its protein is CASSPGLGFQTQYF.